This TCR beta chain was obtained from a study of OX40 agonist ivuxolimab in advanced cancers. Study at large: The study enrolled dose-escalation patients with hepatocellular carcinoma, melanoma, renal cell or head and neck cancer.

Sequenced by immunoSEQ multiplex PCR; TCRdb stores in-frame clones only, minus some. The sample records about 96,000 clones, 90% being singletons. In regard to this clone: As yet, its antigen is unknown.

The CDR3 is 15 residues long. From germline, CDR1 is SGHRS and CDR2 YFSETQ. Trimming shortened V by 0 bases and J by 0 bases, and 4 bases separated the two germline ends. Study-wide results and limits: Some patients without response likewise showed low normalized clonal expansion.

This receptor was taken from an adult with an advanced solid tumor such as melanoma, head and neck, liver or kidney cancer. The rearrangement links TRBV5-1 to TRBJ2-6; D gene uncertain. The sequencing used CD4+ or CD8+ T cells sorted from blood, collected in a trial of the OX40 agonist ivuxolimab. This CDR3 is CASSLVSSGANVLTF. Here the CDR3 DNA reads TGCGCCAGCAGCTTGGTGAGCTCTGGGGCCAACGTCCTGACTTTC. The variable domain in full, completed from reference TRBV5-1 and TRBJ2-6, reads KAGVTQTPRYLIKTRGQQVTLSCSPISGHRSVSWYQQTPGQGLQFLFEYFSETQRNKGNFPGRFSGRQFSNSRSEMNVSTLELGDSALYLCASSLVSSGANVLTFGAGSRLTVL.